The 23 T cell receptor beta chains reported below all come from one sample, sequenced in a study of siplizumab effects on memory and regulatory T cells. Repertoires were generated with immunoSEQ multiplex PCR, while TCRdb's copy carries only in-frame clones and drops some. The sample lists about 72,000 clones; roughly 89% were seen once. The sequenced sample was CD8+ T cells sorted from blood. The receptors here all came from a human donor in good health.

The chain uses TRBV27 and TRBJ1-5; D unresolved. Germline CDR1 and CDR2: MNHEY and SMNVEV (reference sequence). The length of the CDR3 is 13 residues. V was clipped by 2 bases and J by 3 bases, with 5 bases between them. The CDR3 is CASSLAPNQPQHF. The CDR3 coding sequence is TGTGCCAGCAGTTTAGCACCCAATCAGCCCCAGCATTTT.

This sequence joins TRBV4-1 and TRBJ2-5, with 12 bases fitting TRBD2. The trim removed 4 bases at V and 4 bases at J, leaving 7 bases unmatched. CDR1 is MGHRA and CDR2 is YSYEKL in the germline V gene. The length of the CDR3 is 16 residues. The CDR3 here is CASSLGLAGRGETQYF. The CDR3 region has the DNA TGCGCCAGCAGCCTCGGACTAGCGGGAAGGGGAGAGACCCAGTACTTC.

V and J are TRBV27 and TRBJ2-1, with TRBD2 matching 8 bases. Germline V gene data show CDR1 as MNHEY and CDR2 as SMNVEV (reference sequence). After removal of 2 bases from V and 6 bases from J, the junction contained 6 bases not matched to a gene. This CDR3 spans 15 amino acids. CDR3 DNA sequence: TGTGCCAGCAGTTTAATCCCTAGCGGGTCCAATGAGCAGTTCTTC. Its protein is CASSLIPSGSNEQFF.

The rearrangement uses TRBV27 and TRBJ2-1; D uncertain. The CDR3 is 13 residues long. Germline V CDR1 and CDR2: MNHEY, SMNVEV (reference sequence). The V end lost 5 bases, the J end lost 0 bases, and 5 bases lay between the germline ends. CDR3 region: CASSVGSYNEQFF. The CDR3, as DNA: TGTGCCAGCAGTGTGGGCTCCTACAATGAGCAGTTCTTC.

The chain joins TRBV19 to TRBJ1-5, with D perhaps TRBD1 (5 bases). The V end was cut by 6 bases, the J end by 1 base, with 13 bases between. The CDR3 sequence is 15 residues long. Germline lookup yields CDR1 LNHDA and CDR2 SQIVND (reference sequence). CDR3 sequence reads: CASREGVRSNQPQHF. The CDR3 coding sequence is TGTGCCAGTAGGGAAGGGGTGAGGAGCAATCAGCCCCAGCATTTT.

A single count supports this clone. This CDR3 is CASSLTTGGETQYF. CDR3 in DNA: TGTGCCAGCAGCCTTACAACGGGGGGAGAGACCCAGTACTTC. This chain joins TRBV2 and TRBJ2-5; 7 nucleotides match TRBD2. Germline V CDR1 and CDR2: SNHLY, FYNNEI. V shed 6 bases, J shed 4 bases, and the junction held 8 bases outside the gene matches. This CDR3 comprises 14 residues.

This rearrangement joins TRBV5-1 to TRBJ2-2; no clear D. The CDR3 is 16 amino acids. The germline CDR1 and CDR2 sequences are SGHRS and YFSETQ. Trimming shortened V by 2 bases and J by 2 bases, and 13 bases separated the two germline ends. CDR3 bases: TGCGCCAGCAGCTTATTGGCAGCTTTAAACACCGGGGAGCTGTTTTTT. This gives the protein CASSLLAALNTGELFF.

This chain uses TRBV5-6 with TRBJ2-1, with TRBD2 as a possible D gene (5 bases). CDR3 length equals 15 residues. Germline loops: CDR1 SGHDT, CDR2 YYEEEE. V dropped 0 bases and J dropped 6 bases, with 13 bases sitting between them. In DNA form, the CDR3 reads TGTGCCAGCAGCTTGGTATATGGACTGAGCAATGAGCAGTTCTTC. Its translation: CASSLVYGLSNEQFF.

The V gene is TRBV27, the J gene TRBJ2-2; 8 nucleotides line up with TRBD1. Germline values: CDR1 MNHEY, CDR2 SMNVEV (reference sequence). This CDR3 has 14 amino acids. V lost 3 bases, J lost 6 bases, and 3 bases stayed unmatched. CDR3 loop: CASSFRGHAGELFF. The CDR3, as DNA: TGTGCCAGCAGTTTCAGGGGGCATGCCGGGGAGCTGTTTTTT.

The gene calls are TRBV7-9 and TRBJ1-1; D uncertain. The germline V gene encodes CDR1 SEHNR and CDR2 FQNEAQ (reference sequence). The CDR3 sequence is 13 residues long. Trimming pared 8 bases from V and 0 bases from J, leaving 10 bases between. The CDR3: CASSGTLNTEAFF. CDR3 bases: TGTGCCAGCTCCGGAACCTTGAACACTGAAGCTTTCTTT.

This chain links TRBV6-5 with TRBJ2-1; 8 positions match TRBD2. The CDR3 length is 15 residues. The junction had 7 bases not matched to a gene; V was cut back by 7 bases and J by 2 bases. The germline V gene encodes CDR1 MNHEY and CDR2 SVGAGI. In DNA form, the CDR3 reads TGTGCCAGCACCCTAGCAGCGGGGGCCTACAATGAGCAGTTCTTC. Its protein is CASTLAAGAYNEQFF.

The chain uses TRBV27 and TRBJ2-7, with D possibly being TRBD2 (7 bases). The CDR3 has 17 amino acids. Trimming removed 5 bases at V and 2 bases at J, with 22 bases between. CDR1 and CDR2 from the germline V gene are MNHEY and SMNVEV (reference sequence). The CDR3 bases are TGTGCCAGCAGTAAGGGCCGAACAGGGAGGGGACCCTACGAGCAGTACTTC. This gives the protein CASSKGRTGRGPYEQYF.

The V gene is TRBV5-1, the J gene TRBJ2-3; 7 bases are shared with TRBD1. Germline loops: CDR1 SGHRS, CDR2 YFSETQ. The CDR3 runs 17 residues. After removal of 3 bases from V and 4 bases from J, the junction contained 14 bases not matched to a gene. As DNA, the CDR3 is TGCGCCAGCAGCTACCCTGTCGAGGGGGCGGACGCAGATACGCAGTATTTT. Its protein is CASSYPVEGADADTQYF. The full variable domain, its missing parts supplied by reference TRBV5-1 and TRBJ2-3, is KAGVTQTPRYLIKTRGQQVTLSCSPISGHRSVSWYQQTPGQGLQFLFEYFSETQRNKGNFPGRFSGRQFSNSRSEMNVSTLELGDSALYLCASSYPVEGADADTQYFGPGTRLTVL.

The gene calls are TRBV5-1 and TRBJ1-1; D is perhaps TRBD1 (5 bases). The CDR3 loop spans 16 amino acids. Germline V CDR1 and CDR2: SGHRS, YFSETQ. With 2 bases removed from V and 2 bases from J, the gap between germline ends came to 16 bases. CDR3 bases: TGCGCCAGCAGCTTAGCGACGGACAAATTTAACACTGAAGCTTTCTTT. This translates into CASSLATDKFNTEAFF.

This clone was detected only a few times. The chain recombines TRBV9 with TRBJ1-5, with 7 bases fitting TRBD1. CDR3 length: 15 residues. V shed 4 bases, J shed 3 bases, and the junction held 7 bases outside the gene matches. Germline assignment: CDR1 SGDLS and CDR2 YYNGEE. The DNA for the CDR3 is TGTGCCAGCAGCCCTTGGGGACAGATCAATCAGCCCCAGCATTTT. Its protein product is CASSPWGQINQPQHF.

The V call is TRBV6-1, the J call TRBJ2-7; D is possibly TRBD2 (6 bases). V shed 7 bases and J shed 3 bases, with 10 bases lying between them. The CDR3 length is 12 residues. Germline values: CDR1 MNHNS, CDR2 SASEGT. CDR3 nucleotides: TGTGCCAGCATGGGGACTGGCTACGAGCAGTACTTC. This gives the protein CASMGTGYEQYF.

The rearrangement joins TRBV7-9 to TRBJ2-2; 9 positions match TRBD1. Germline loops: CDR1 SEHNR, CDR2 FQNEAQ (reference sequence). J lost 0 bases, V lost 5 bases, and 7 bases had no gene match. CDR3 size: 17 residues. The CDR3 sequence: CASSLPRTGANTGELFF. The CDR3 nucleotides read TGTGCCAGCAGCCTACCCAGGACAGGGGCGAACACCGGGGAGCTGTTTTTT.

This chain connects TRBV2 to TRBJ2-7; TRBD1 matches at 10 bases. The CDR3 consists of 15 residues. V was clipped by 6 bases and J by 1 base; unmatched bases: 6. Germline CDR1 is SNHLY and CDR2 is FYNNEI. CDR3 residues: CASRGDRGLSYEQYF. For the CDR3, the DNA is TGTGCCAGCAGGGGAGACAGGGGGCTGTCCTACGAGCAGTACTTC.

V is TRBV5-4 and J is TRBJ2-1, with 8 positions matching TRBD2. The CDR3 runs to 14 residues. Germline V gives CDR1 SGHNT, CDR2 YYREEE (reference sequence). V was pared by 4 bases and J by 4 bases, with 4 bases of the junction left unmatched. The CDR3 DNA is TGTGCCAGCAGCCCGGGGGGGCGATACAATGAGCAGTTCTTC. As protein: CASSPGGRYNEQFF. The full variable domain, rest sourced from reference TRBV5-4 and TRBJ2-1, is ETGVTQSPTHLIKTRGQQVTLRCSSQSGHNTVSWYQQALGQGPQFIFQYYREEENGRGNFPPRFSGLQFPNYSSELNVNALELDDSALYLCASSPGGRYNEQFFGPGTRLTVL.

This clone was found a few times. A junction end diverges from the germline sequence, so it may reflect a read error. Other DNA sequences of this sample code for an identical CDR3. This chain links TRBV4-1 with TRBJ2-7; the match to TRBD2 covers 9 bases. This CDR3 has 16 amino acids. Looked up from germline, CDR1 is MGHRA and CDR2 is YSYEKL. CDR3 in DNA: TGTGCCAGCAGCCAAGAGGCTAGCGGGGCCTCCTACGAGCAGTACTTC. This translates into CASSQEASGASYEQYF.

The CDR3 nucleotides are TGCGCCAGCAGCTCGACAGTAACTGAAGCTTTCTTT. Translated, it gives CASSSTVTEAFF. The chain recombines TRBV5-1 with TRBJ1-1, with a tentative D call TRBD1 (5 bases). V was clipped by 3 bases and J by 5 bases, with 8 bases between them. This CDR3 has 12 amino acids. CDR1 is SGHRS and CDR2 is YFSETQ in the germline V gene.

The genes are TRBV27 and TRBJ2-7; 8 nucleotides match TRBD2. The CDR3 consists of 15 residues. V was clipped by 0 bases and J by 2 bases; unmatched bases: 3. CDR1 is MNHEY, CDR2 SMNVEV, per germline (reference sequence). Here the CDR3 reads CASSLSLAGPYEQYF. The CDR3 DNA follows: TGTGCCAGCAGTTTATCCCTAGCGGGCCCCTACGAGCAGTACTTC.

This chain uses TRBV2 with TRBJ2-1, with TRBD2 matching over 13 bases. CDR1 and CDR2 (germline): SNHLY, FYNNEI. This CDR3 has 15 residues. After removal of 9 bases from V and 4 bases from J, the junction contained 6 bases not matched to a gene. The CDR3 sequence: CARTGLAGKYNEQFF. CDR3 bases: TGTGCCAGAACGGGACTAGCGGGAAAATACAATGAGCAGTTCTTC.